Presented here are 20 T cell receptor beta chains from one specimen sequenced in a study of long-term antiretroviral therapy in people with HIV. The authors ran the immunoSEQ assay, v3.0, at survey level. The method was immunoSEQ multiplex PCR; TCRdb's version includes in-frame clones alone and lacks a portion of them. The sample lists around 26,000 clones, more than 65% occurring once. The sample consisted of unsorted PBMCs, taken 0.5 years after starting antiretroviral therapy. The receptors stem from a woman aged 40 to 50 with HIV.

The CDR3 nucleotides read TGCGCCAGCAGCCAGGCCGAAGTTAACTATGGCTACACCTTC. Its translation: CASSQAEVNYGYTF. The rearrangement links TRBV4-1 to TRBJ1-2; no clear D gene. The germline V gene encodes CDR1 MGHRA and CDR2 YSYEKL. The CDR3 is 14 residues long. Trimming left V 3 bases short and J 1 base short, with 9 bases between.

The genes are TRBV7-7 and TRBJ2-2; D gene uncertain. This CDR3 spans 17 amino acids. Germline CDR1 SSHAT, CDR2 FNYEAQ (reference sequence). Trimming stripped 2 bases from V and 0 bases from J, with 13 bases between. CDR3 protein: CASSLSIQVANTGELFF. Written as DNA, the CDR3 is TGTGCCAGCAGCTTATCTATCCAAGTGGCGAACACCGGGGAGCTGTTTTTT.

This clone has only a few counts. One junction end disagrees with the germline gene, perhaps due to a read error. The chain links TRBV7-6 to TRBJ1-1; D call uncertain. Germline CDR1 reads SGHVS; CDR2 reads FNYEAQ. CDR3 length: 11 residues. The CDR3 reads CASSHGEGAYF. The CDR3 DNA is TGTGCCAGCAGCCACGGGGAAGGAGCTTACTTT.

In its sample, this clone was seen once. The chain joins TRBV6-1 to TRBJ2-4; 9 positions agree with TRBD1. Germline V gene sequence: CDR1 MNHNS, CDR2 SASEGT. V lost 4 bases to trimming and J lost 9 bases; unmatched junction nucleotides: 16. CDR3 length: 17 residues. The CDR3 region is CASSARVMDRGKSIQYF. The CDR3 region has the DNA TGTGCCAGCAGTGCTCGCGTAATGGACAGGGGAAAGAGCATTCAGTACTTC.

The CDR3 DNA reads as TGCAGCGCCCGCGGGCCACAGTATATCGGTGGCTACACCTTC. Its translation: CSARGPQYIGGYTF. This chain links TRBV29-1 with TRBJ1-2; D gene uncertain. Germline CDR1 and CDR2: SQVTM and ANQGSEA. The CDR3 covers 14 residues. Trimming shortened V by 7 bases and J by 7 bases, and 22 bases separated the two germline ends. Full variable domain (rest looked up from reference TRBV29-1 and TRBJ1-2): SAVISQKPSRDICQRGTSLTIQCQVDSQVTMMFWYRQQPGQSLTLIATANQGSEATYESGFVIDKFPISRPNLTFSTLTVSNMSPEDSSIYLCSARGPQYIGGYTFGSGTRLTVV.

The rearrangement joins TRBV6-6 to TRBJ1-2; D might be TRBD1 (5 bases). V dropped 4 bases and J dropped 4 bases, with 7 bases sitting between them. Germline V gene lookup returns CDR1 MNHNY and CDR2 SVGAGI (reference sequence). The CDR3 contains 12 residues. This chain's CDR3 is CASSSDIYGYTF. CDR3 nucleotides: TGTGCCAGCAGTTCGGACATCTATGGCTACACCTTC.

V is TRBV19 and J is TRBJ1-3, with D possibly matching TRBD1 (6 bases). The length of the CDR3 is 14 residues. Trimming shortened V by 7 bases and J by 2 bases, and 12 bases separated the two germline ends. Germline V gene data show CDR1 as LNHDA and CDR2 as SQIVND (reference sequence). As DNA, the CDR3 is TGTGCCAGTAAGATGAGACAGGCTGGAAACACCATATATTTT. This gives the protein CASKMRQAGNTIYF.

The rearrangement uses TRBV19 and TRBJ2-2; D perhaps matches TRBD1 (6 bases). Germline CDR1 reads LNHDA; CDR2 reads SQIVND (reference sequence). Trimming shortened V by 9 bases and J by 3 bases, and 17 bases separated the two germline ends. This CDR3 has 15 residues. CDR3: CASQITGSDTGELFF. The CDR3 nucleotides are TGTGCCAGCCAGATAACAGGGTCCGACACCGGGGAGCTGTTTTTT.

This clone was detected only once. V is TRBV10-2 and J is TRBJ1-1; the D is unclear. This CDR3 spans 13 amino acids. Germline CDR1 is WSHSY and CDR2 is SAAADI. The V and J ends lost 3 bases and 1 base respectively, with 6 bases between them. The CDR3 loop is CASSDSGNTEAFF. The CDR3 DNA reads as TGCGCCAGCAGTGACTCAGGGAACACTGAAGCTTTCTTT.

V and J are TRBV19 and TRBJ2-6; a weak D match, TRBD1 (6 bases). The CDR3 consists of 16 residues. Germline V CDR1 and CDR2: LNHDA, SQIVND (reference sequence). The V end was cut by 4 bases, the J end by 1 base, with 11 bases between. The CDR3 DNA is TGTGCCAGTAGTAACAGGGCGAGGTCTGGGGCCAACGTCCTGACTTTC. This gives the protein CASSNRARSGANVLTF.

The chain employs TRBV30 and TRBJ2-2, with TRBD2 matching over 12 bases. This CDR3 comprises 19 residues. Germline CDR1 reads GTSNPN; CDR2 reads SVGIG (reference sequence). Trimming at V came to 0 bases and at J to 0 bases, leaving 8 bases not matched to a gene. The CDR3 DNA follows: TGTGCCTGGAGTGTGGTACTAGCGGGGGGCTATGCGAACACCGGGGAGCTGTTTTTT. Its protein is CAWSVVLAGGYANTGELFF.

The rearrangement links TRBV5-1 to TRBJ1-6; no definite D call. V dropped 0 bases and J dropped 6 bases, with 10 bases sitting between them. This CDR3 region has 15 residues. CDR1 SGHRS and CDR2 YFSETQ come from the germline V gene. CDR3 in amino acids: CASSLALGANSPLHF. The DNA of the CDR3 is TGCGCCAGCAGCTTGGCGCTGGGAGCTAATTCACCCCTCCACTTT.

The chain combines TRBV14 with TRBJ2-7; weak D call: TRBD1 (5 bases). The CDR3 loop spans 16 amino acids. CDR1 and CDR2 (germline): SGHDN, FVKESK. Trimming left V 4 bases short and J 6 bases short, with 22 bases between. CDR3 DNA: TGTGCCAGCAGCCCTAGTTCAGACAGTATCGGGCTCGAGCAGTACTTC. Encoded protein: CASSPSSDSIGLEQYF.

The chain combines TRBV7-8 with TRBJ1-5; a possible D gene is TRBD1 (5 bases). With 6 bases removed from V and 0 bases from J, the gap between germline ends came to 9 bases. The length of the CDR3 is 14 residues. Germline V gene lookup returns CDR1 SGHVS and CDR2 FQNEAQ. The chain's CDR3 is CASRLGASNQPQHF. The DNA of the CDR3 is TGTGCCAGCAGACTAGGGGCTAGCAATCAGCCCCAGCATTTT.

The gene calls are TRBV27 and TRBJ2-2, with D unresolved. CDR1 MNHEY and CDR2 SMNVEV come from the germline V gene (reference sequence). CDR3 length: 15 residues. V was pared by 6 bases and J by 0 bases, with 11 bases between. CDR3 sequence (DNA): TGTGCCAGCAGAACCCAGTATTCGAACACCGGGGAGCTGTTTTTT. The encoded protein is CASRTQYSNTGELFF.

The chain links TRBV5-1 to TRBJ1-1, with 8 bases aligning to TRBD1. Losses at the gene ends were 4 bases for V and 3 bases for J; bases not matched to a gene: 5. The CDR3 runs 14 residues. In germline, CDR1 is SGHRS, CDR2 YFSETQ. The CDR3: CASSPGTGYTEAFF. The CDR3 DNA is TGCGCCAGCAGCCCCGGGACAGGTTACACTGAAGCTTTCTTT.

This chain joins TRBV6-5 and TRBJ2-1; 12 nucleotides line up with TRBD2. With V trimmed by 6 bases and J by 2 bases, 2 bases remained unmatched. Per germline, CDR1 MNHEY and CDR2 SVGAGI. This CDR3 is 15 amino acids long. The CDR3 region is CASSSSGGAYNEQFF. In nucleotides, the CDR3 is TGTGCCAGCAGCTCTAGCGGGGGGGCCTACAATGAGCAGTTCTTC.

The rearrangement links TRBV19 to TRBJ2-3; D is perhaps TRBD1 (5 bases). There are 14 residues in the CDR3. CDR1 is LNHDA and CDR2 is SQIVND in the germline V gene (reference sequence). V dropped 4 bases and J dropped 0 bases, with 8 bases sitting between them. This CDR3 reads CASSRRQSTDTQYF. The CDR3 nucleotides read TGTGCCAGTAGTAGACGACAGAGCACAGATACGCAGTATTTT.

By share, this clone ranks as medium-sized. The chain joins TRBV4-1 to TRBJ1-4; D gene ambiguous. This CDR3 contains 16 residues. Germline CDR1 MGHRA, CDR2 YSYEKL. V shed 0 bases and J shed 0 bases, with 8 bases lying between them. The CDR3 bases are TGCGCCAGCAGCCAAGAGAAGGGAGCAACTAATGAAAAACTGTTTTTT. Translated: CASSQEKGATNEKLFF.

The chain has TRBV5-1 and TRBJ2-7; D perhaps matches TRBD2 (5 bases). V was trimmed by 1 base and J by 4 bases, leaving 12 bases between them. Germline CDR1 SGHRS, CDR2 YFSETQ. The CDR3 length is 14 residues. CDR3 in amino acids: CASSLQRAGYEQYF. In DNA, the CDR3 is TGCGCCAGCAGCTTGCAGAGGGCCGGTTACGAGCAGTACTTC.